The sample holds a few counts of the clone carrying this T cell receptor (beta chain). Antigen unknown. TCRdb reanalysed the RT-PCR reads using MiXCR and keeps one entry per CDR3 protein. The sample contains about 520,000 distinct CDR3 sequences, about 25% of which appear only once. The sample originates from a study of response to subunit inactivated influenza vaccine. General study results and limits: Each seasonal influenza vaccination recruits few new T cells, the authors suggested.

Germline trimming cut 5 bases from V and 5 bases from J; bases unmatched to any gene: 12. Per the germline V gene, CDR1 is LNHDA and CDR2 is SQIVND (reference sequence). The CDR3 is 15 amino acids. The receptor's source is a man in his fifties who received an inactivated influenza vaccine. This sample comprised CD4+ T cells sorted from PBMCs, obtained about 5 days after vaccination. The V gene is TRBV19, the J gene TRBJ2-7; 7 positions agree with TRBD1. CDR3 sequence reads: CASSLQSTGTDEQYF. CDR3 bases: TGTGCCAGTAGTCTACAATCGACAGGGACGGACGAGCAGTACTTC.